The clone carrying this TCR beta chain occurred once. These data are taken from a study of shared clonotypes between healthy human individuals. Study summary: Aged between 18 and 49, the donors were a couple of women and three men. CD4 naive and CD4 memory each took three plates per donor, while CD8 naive took two and CD8 memory one.

Cells designated naive CD8 were CD45RO-negative and were positively selected for CCR7, with terminally differentiated effector memory CD45RA+ cells excluded. Replicate PCRs run on sorted subsets employed approximately 180 ng DNA, around 27,000 T cell genomes. In the authors' workflow: ImmunoSEQ only sent back junction sequences with no quality scores, so filtering was done differently. Profiled with immunoSEQ multiplex PCR; TCRdb holds only in-frame clones, not every one. V, J and clone size are taken as reported in that table, and D and trimming were inferred from the DNA itself. Of over 2 million clones in the sample, about 94% were seen once. The sequenced sample consisted of naive CD8+ T cells sorted from blood. The clonotype comes from a man aged 18 to 30 in good health.

The CDR3 region has the DNA TGTGCCAGCAGTGAAGCGATGGGAATGAGCTATGGCTACACCTTC. The encoded protein is CASSEAMGMSYGYTF. The V call is TRBV2, the J call TRBJ1-2; D is undetermined. Germline CDR1 reads SNHLY; CDR2 reads FYNNEI. Trimming took off 0 bases at V and 4 bases at J, with 12 bases between the two ends. The CDR3 has 15 amino acids.